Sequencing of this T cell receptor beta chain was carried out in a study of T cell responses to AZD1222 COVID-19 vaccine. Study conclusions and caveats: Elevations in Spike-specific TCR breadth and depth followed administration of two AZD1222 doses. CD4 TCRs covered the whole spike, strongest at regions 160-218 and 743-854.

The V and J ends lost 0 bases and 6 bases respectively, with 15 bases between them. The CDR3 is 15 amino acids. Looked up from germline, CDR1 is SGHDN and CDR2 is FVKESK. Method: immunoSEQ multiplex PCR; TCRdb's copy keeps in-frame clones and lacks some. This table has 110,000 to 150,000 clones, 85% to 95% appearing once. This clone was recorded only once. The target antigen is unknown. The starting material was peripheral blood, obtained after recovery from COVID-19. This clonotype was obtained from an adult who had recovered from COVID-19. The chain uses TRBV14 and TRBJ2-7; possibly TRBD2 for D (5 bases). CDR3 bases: TGTGCCAGCAGCCAAGATGTGGCTAGCTTGACCGAGCAGTACTTC. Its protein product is CASSQDVASLTEQYF.